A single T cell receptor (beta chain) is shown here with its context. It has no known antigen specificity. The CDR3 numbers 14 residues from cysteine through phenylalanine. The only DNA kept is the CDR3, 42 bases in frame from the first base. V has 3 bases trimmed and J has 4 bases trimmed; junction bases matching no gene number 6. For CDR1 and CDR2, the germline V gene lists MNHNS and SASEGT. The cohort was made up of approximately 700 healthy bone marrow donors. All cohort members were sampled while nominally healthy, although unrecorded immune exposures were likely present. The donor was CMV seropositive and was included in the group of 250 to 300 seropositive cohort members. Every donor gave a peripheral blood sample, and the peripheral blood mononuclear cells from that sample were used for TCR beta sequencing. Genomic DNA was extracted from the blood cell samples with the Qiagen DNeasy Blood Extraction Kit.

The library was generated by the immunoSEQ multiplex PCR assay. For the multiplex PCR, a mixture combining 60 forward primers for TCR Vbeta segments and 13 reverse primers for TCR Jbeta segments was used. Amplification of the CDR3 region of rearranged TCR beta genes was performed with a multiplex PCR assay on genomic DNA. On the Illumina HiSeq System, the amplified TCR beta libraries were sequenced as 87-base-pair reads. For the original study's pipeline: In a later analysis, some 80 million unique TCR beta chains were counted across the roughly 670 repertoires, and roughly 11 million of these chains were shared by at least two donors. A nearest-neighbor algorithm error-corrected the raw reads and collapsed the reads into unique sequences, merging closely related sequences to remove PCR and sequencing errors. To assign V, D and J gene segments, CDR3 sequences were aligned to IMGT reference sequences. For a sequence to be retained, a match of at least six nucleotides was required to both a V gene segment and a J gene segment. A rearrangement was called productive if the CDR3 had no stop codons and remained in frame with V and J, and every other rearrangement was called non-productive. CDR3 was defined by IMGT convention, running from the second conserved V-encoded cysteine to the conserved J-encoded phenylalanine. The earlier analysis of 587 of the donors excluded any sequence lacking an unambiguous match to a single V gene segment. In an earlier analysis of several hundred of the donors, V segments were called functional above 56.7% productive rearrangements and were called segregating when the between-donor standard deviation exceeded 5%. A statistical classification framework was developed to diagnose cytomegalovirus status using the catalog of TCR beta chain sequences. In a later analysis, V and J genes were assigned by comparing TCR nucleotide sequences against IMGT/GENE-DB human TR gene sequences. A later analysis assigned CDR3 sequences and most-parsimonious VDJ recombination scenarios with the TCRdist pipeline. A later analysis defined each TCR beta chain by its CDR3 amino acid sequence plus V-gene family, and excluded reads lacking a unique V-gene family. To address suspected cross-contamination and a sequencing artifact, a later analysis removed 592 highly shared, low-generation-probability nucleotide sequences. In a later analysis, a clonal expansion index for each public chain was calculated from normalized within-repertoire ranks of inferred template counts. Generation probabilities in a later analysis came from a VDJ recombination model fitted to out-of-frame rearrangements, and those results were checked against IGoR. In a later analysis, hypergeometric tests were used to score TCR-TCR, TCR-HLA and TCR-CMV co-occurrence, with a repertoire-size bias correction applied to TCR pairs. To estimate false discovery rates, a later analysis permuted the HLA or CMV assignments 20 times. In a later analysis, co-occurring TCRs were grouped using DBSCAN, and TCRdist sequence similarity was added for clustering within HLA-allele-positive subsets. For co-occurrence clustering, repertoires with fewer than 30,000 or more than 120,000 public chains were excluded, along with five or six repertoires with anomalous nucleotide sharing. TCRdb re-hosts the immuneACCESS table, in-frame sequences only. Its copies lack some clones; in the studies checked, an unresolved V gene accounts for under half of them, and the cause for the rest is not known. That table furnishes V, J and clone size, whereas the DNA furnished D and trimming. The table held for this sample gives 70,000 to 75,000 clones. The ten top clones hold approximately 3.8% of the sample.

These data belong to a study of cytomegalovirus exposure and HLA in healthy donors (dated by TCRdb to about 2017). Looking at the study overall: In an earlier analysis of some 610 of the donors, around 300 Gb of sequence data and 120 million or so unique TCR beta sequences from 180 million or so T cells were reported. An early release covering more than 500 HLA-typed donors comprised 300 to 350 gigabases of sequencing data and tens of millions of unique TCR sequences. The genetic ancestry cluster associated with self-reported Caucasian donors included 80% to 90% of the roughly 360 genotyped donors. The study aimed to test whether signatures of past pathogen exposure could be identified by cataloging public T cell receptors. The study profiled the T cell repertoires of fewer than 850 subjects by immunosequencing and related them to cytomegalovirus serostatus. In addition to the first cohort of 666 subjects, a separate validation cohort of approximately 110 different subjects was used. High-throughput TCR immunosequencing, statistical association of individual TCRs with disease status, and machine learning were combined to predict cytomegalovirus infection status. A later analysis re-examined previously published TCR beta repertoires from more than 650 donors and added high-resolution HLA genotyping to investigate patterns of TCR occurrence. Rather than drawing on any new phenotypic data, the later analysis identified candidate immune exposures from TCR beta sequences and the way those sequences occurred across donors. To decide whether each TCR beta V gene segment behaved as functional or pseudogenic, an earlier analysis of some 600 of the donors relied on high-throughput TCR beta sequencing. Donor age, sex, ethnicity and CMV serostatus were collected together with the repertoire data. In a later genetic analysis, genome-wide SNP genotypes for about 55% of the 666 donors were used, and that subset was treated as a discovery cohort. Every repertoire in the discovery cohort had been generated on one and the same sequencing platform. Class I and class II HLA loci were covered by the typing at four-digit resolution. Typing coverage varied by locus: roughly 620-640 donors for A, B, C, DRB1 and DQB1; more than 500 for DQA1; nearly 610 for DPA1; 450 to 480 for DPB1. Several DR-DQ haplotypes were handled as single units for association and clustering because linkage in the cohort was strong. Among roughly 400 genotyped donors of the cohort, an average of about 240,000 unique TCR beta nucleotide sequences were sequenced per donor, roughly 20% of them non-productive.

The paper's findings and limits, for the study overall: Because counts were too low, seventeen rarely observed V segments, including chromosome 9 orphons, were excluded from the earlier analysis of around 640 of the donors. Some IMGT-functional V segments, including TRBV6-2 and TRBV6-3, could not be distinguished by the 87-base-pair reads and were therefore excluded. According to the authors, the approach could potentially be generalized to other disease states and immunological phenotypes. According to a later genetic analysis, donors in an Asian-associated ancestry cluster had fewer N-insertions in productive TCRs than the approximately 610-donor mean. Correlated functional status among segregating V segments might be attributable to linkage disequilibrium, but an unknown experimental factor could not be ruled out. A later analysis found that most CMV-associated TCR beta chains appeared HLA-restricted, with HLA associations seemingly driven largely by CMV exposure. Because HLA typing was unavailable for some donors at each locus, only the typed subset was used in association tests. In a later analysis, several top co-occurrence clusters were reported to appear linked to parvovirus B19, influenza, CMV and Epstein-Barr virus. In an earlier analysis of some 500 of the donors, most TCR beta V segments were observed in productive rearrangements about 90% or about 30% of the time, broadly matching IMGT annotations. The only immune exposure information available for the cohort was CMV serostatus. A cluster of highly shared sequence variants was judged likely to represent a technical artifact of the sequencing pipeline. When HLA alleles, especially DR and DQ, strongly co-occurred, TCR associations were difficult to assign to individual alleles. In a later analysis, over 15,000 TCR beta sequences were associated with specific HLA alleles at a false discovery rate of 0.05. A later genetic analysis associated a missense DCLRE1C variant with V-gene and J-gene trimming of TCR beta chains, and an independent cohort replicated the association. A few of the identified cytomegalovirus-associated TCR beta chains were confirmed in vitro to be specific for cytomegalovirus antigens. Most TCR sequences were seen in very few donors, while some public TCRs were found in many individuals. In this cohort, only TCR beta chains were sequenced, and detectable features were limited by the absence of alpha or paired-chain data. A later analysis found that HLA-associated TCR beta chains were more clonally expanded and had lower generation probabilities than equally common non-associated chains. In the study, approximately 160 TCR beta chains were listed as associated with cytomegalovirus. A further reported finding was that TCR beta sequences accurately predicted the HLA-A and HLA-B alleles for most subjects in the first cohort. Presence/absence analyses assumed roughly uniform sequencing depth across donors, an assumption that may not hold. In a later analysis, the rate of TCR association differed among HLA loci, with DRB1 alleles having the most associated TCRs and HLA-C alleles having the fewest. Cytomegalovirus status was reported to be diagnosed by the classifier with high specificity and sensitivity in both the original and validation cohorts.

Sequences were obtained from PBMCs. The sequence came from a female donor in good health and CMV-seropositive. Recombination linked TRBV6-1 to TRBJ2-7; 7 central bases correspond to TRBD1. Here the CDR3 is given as CASSDITGAYEQYF. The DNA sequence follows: TGTGCCAGCAGTGATATAACAGGGGCGTACGAGCAGTACTTC.